These 9 T cell receptor beta chains were all obtained from the same sample, sequenced in a study of identical twins. TCRdb used MiXCR to reprocess the 5' RACE reads, holding one entry per CDR3 protein. The sample gives more than 250,000 distinct CDR3 sequences, approximately 8.5% of which show up once; around 2.1% is in the top ten. The sample was also reused in another study, on yellow fever vaccine responses in identical twins.

The specimen was memory (CD45RO+) T cells sorted from blood. Receptor source: a woman aged 18-29 years in good health.

V gene TRBV6-2 or TRBV6-3 combines with J gene TRBJ2-7, with D unclear. The germline V gene encodes CDR1 MNHEY and CDR2 SVGEGT. V was trimmed by 2 bases and J by 3 bases, leaving 5 bases between them. CDR3 size: 12 residues. The CDR3 bases are TGTGCCAGCAGTTACATCGGCTACGAGCAGTACTTC. Its translation: CASSYIGYEQYF.

This clonotype appeared many times. The chain joins TRBV12-3 or TRBV12-4 to TRBJ2-3; 7 bases are shared with TRBD2. CDR3 length: 15 residues. The V gene end was trimmed by 7 bases and the J gene end by 0 bases; junction bases not matched to a gene: 7. The CDR3 DNA reads TGTGCCAGCACTCTACTAGCGCACAGCACAGATACGCAGTATTTT. This sequence encodes CASTLLAHSTDTQYF.

This clonotype appeared a few times. The CDR3 sequence is CASSSGQGDQQQFF. DNA of the CDR3: TGTGCCAGCAGTTCCGGACAGGGGGATCAACAGCAGTTCTTC. The chain joins TRBV28 to TRBJ2-1; 10 nucleotides align to TRBD1. The CDR3 totals 14 residues. V lost 4 bases and J lost 11; bases outside the gene matches: 8. The germline V gene encodes CDR1 MDHEN and CDR2 SYDVKM.

This clonotype has ten or more counts. V is TRBV12-3 or TRBV12-4 and J is TRBJ1-5, with D possibly being TRBD1 (5 bases). This CDR3 comprises 14 residues. Trimming took off 2 bases at V and 2 bases at J, with 7 bases between the two ends. Written as DNA, the CDR3 is TGTGCCAGCAGTTTACGGGGGGGCAATCAGCCCCAGCATTTT. The encoded protein is CASSLRGGNQPQHF.

This clonotype was detected many times. V is TRBV6-6 and J is TRBJ2-5; the D is unclear. The ends were cut back, 4 bases at V and 0 bases at J, with 6 bases in the middle. CDR1 is MNHNY, CDR2 SVGAGI, per germline (reference sequence). The CDR3 runs 13 residues. For the CDR3, the DNA is TGTGCCAGCAGTTCAGTGGACCAAGAGACCCAGTACTTC. Protein: CASSSVDQETQYF.

In this sample, this clonotype turned up a few times. The chain carries TRBV2 and TRBJ2-7, with D perhaps matching TRBD2 (6 bases). The CDR3 is 16 amino acids. Germline loops: CDR1 SNHLY, CDR2 FYNNEI. V lost 4 bases to trimming and J lost 4 bases, with 20 bases between them. This chain's CDR3 is CASSAPRERQDYEQYF. CDR3 sequence (DNA): TGTGCCAGCAGTGCCCCCCGGGAGCGGCAAGATTACGAGCAGTACTTC. The full variable domain, its missing parts supplied by reference TRBV2 and TRBJ2-7, is EPEVTQTPSHQVTQMGQEVILRCVPISNHLYFYWYRQILGQKVEFLVSFYNNEISEKSEIFDDQFSVERPDGSNFTLKIRSTKLEDSAMYFCASSAPRERQDYEQYFGPGTRLTVT.

The chain joins TRBV5-5 to TRBJ2-1; D perhaps matches TRBD2 (5 bases). Trimming stripped 8 bases from V and 7 bases from J, with 22 bases between. CDR1 is SGHKS, CDR2 YYEKEE, per germline (reference sequence). The CDR3 loop spans 15 amino acids. The CDR3 nucleotides are TGTGCCAGGGGCCCCGCGGTGGGAGTTTCTAATGAGCAGTTCTTC. It encodes CARGPAVGVSNEQFF.

This clonotype appeared a few times. The rearrangement uses TRBV3-1 and TRBJ2-7; unclear D gene. Looked up from germline, CDR1 is LGHDT and CDR2 is YNNKEL (reference sequence). Trimming left V 1 base short and J 0 bases short, with 7 bases between. This CDR3 spans 14 amino acids. Written as DNA, the CDR3 is TGTGCCAGCAGCCAAGTCGACCGCTCCTACGAGCAGTACTTC. This sequence encodes CASSQVDRSYEQYF.

This chain links TRBV7-9 with TRBJ1-6; D is uncertain. Germline loops: CDR1 SEHNR, CDR2 FQNEAQ (reference sequence). The ends were cut back, 3 bases at V and 0 bases at J, with 6 bases in the middle. The CDR3 has 15 residues. CDR3 protein: CASSFQSSYNSPLHF. DNA of the CDR3: TGTGCCAGCAGCTTCCAAAGCTCCTATAATTCACCCCTCCACTTT.